Listed here are 10 T cell receptor beta chains from one sample, sequenced in a study of long-term antiretroviral therapy in people with HIV. At the survey level, the v3.0 immunoSEQ assay was run. The data were produced by immunoSEQ multiplex PCR, yet TCRdb's version contains in-frame clones alone and is incomplete. The sample contains some 33,000 clones, around 97% of which appear only once. The sequencing used unsorted PBMCs, collected 7.6 years after starting antiretroviral therapy. The source of these receptors is a man aged 25-45 years with HIV.

The rearrangement uses TRBV5-4 and TRBJ2-1; 12 nucleotides match TRBD2. The V gene's germline CDR1 is SGHNT and CDR2 YYREEE (reference sequence). The CDR3 is 16 amino acids. V lost 1 base and J lost 9; bases outside the gene matches: 8. This chain's CDR3 is CASSLSLAGGHGEQFF. In DNA, the CDR3 is TGTGCCAGCAGCTTGAGTCTAGCGGGGGGGCATGGTGAGCAGTTCTTC.

The chain links TRBV6-5 to TRBJ2-1, with TRBD2 as a possible D gene (7 bases). The CDR3 loop spans 16 amino acids. Germline V lookup: CDR1 MNHEY, CDR2 SVGAGI. The V end lost 4 bases, the J end lost 7 bases, and 20 bases lay between the germline ends. CDR3 DNA: TGTGCCAGCAGTTCGATCGCGGCAGGGGAGGGTAATGAGCAGTTCTTC. Its protein product is CASSSIAAGEGNEQFF.

The chain couples TRBV15 to TRBJ2-7, with D tentatively TRBD1 (5 bases). Germline loops: CDR1 LNHNV, CDR2 YYDKDF (reference sequence). This CDR3 comprises 15 residues. Between the trimmed V and J ends, which lost 0 bases and 7 bases, there was a span of 16 bases. CDR3 bases: TGTGCCACCAGCAGAGATACAGGTCGAGCTGAAGAGCAGTACTTC. It specifies CATSRDTGRAEEQYF.

CDR3 DNA sequence: TGTGCCAGCAGCGTAGACGGTATCACAGATACGCAGTATTTT. Amino acid sequence: CASSVDGITDTQYF. The J gene is TRBJ2-3, the V gene TRBV9; D gene ambiguous. CDR1 and CDR2 (germline): SGDLS, YYNGEE. The CDR3 has 14 residues. V lost 0 bases and J lost 2, with 7 bases in between.

This chain connects TRBV11-2 to TRBJ1-5; D ambiguous. CDR3 length: 15 amino acids. V dropped 5 bases and J dropped 1 base, with 12 bases sitting between them. Germline loops: CDR1 SGHAT, CDR2 FQNNGV. DNA for the CDR3: TGTGCCAGCAGCCAAGACGGAGTCAGCAATCAGCCCCAGCATTTT. Translated, it gives CASSQDGVSNQPQHF.

This clone was picked up one time. V gene TRBV6-5 combines with J gene TRBJ2-7, with 7 bases lining up with TRBD1. V trimming: 2 bases; J trimming: 12 bases; junction bases outside the gene matches: 10. Germline loops: CDR1 MNHEY, CDR2 SVGAGI. The CDR3 consists of 13 residues. The CDR3 reads CASSYPGTEEMYF. In nucleotides, the CDR3 is TGTGCCAGCAGTTACCCTGGGACAGAGGAGATGTACTTC.

A word on this clone: A read error may account for a junction end that differs from germline. The V and J genes are TRBV19 and TRBJ1-1, with TRBD1 as a possible D gene (5 bases). The CDR3 contains 14 residues. The germline V gene has CDR1 LNHDA and CDR2 SQIVND (reference sequence). The CDR3: CASSIGGVKTEAFF. DNA of the CDR3: TGTGCCAGTAGTATTGGAGGGGTGAAGACTGAAGCTTTCTTT. Combining the CDR3 with reference TRBV19 and TRBJ1-1 gives the whole variable domain DGGITQSPKYLFRKEGQNVTLSCEQNLNHDAMYWYRQDPGQGLRLIYYSQIVNDFQKGDIAEGYSVSREKKESFPLTVTSAQKNPTAFYLCASSIGGVKTEAFFGQGTRLTVV.

The chain uses TRBV2 and TRBJ2-6; 10 positions match TRBD1. This CDR3 comprises 16 residues. The trim removed 9 bases at V and 3 bases at J, leaving 8 bases unmatched. The germline V gene has CDR1 SNHLY and CDR2 FYNNEI. The CDR3 nucleotides are TGTGCCAGTCCTACCGGGACAGGGGTTGGGGCCAACGTCCTGACTTTC. The encoded protein is CASPTGTGVGANVLTF.

This chain joins TRBV7-2 and TRBJ1-3; no clear D gene. The V gene's germline CDR1 is SGHTA and CDR2 FQGNSA. V was cut by 2 bases and J by 0 bases, with 11 bases left in between. The CDR3 spans 16 residues. This chain's CDR3 is CASSLTRPGSGNTIYF. In DNA, the CDR3 is TGTGCCAGCAGCTTAACCCGACCTGGCTCTGGAAACACCATATATTTT.

The chain has TRBV6-5 and TRBJ2-3; D ambiguous. The length of the CDR3 is 12 residues. The V end was cut by 6 bases, the J end by 8 bases, with 12 bases between. In germline, CDR1 is MNHEY, CDR2 SVGAGI. CDR3 protein: CASRNPSSTQYF. CDR3 in DNA: TGTGCCAGCAGAAACCCTAGTTCTACGCAGTATTTT.